The next 28 T cell receptor beta chains were all read from a single sample in a study of shared clonotypes between healthy human individuals (dated by TCRdb to 2019 to 2021). The library was made by the immunoSEQ multiplex PCR assay. Here the immuneACCESS table is served through TCRdb, limited to in-frame sequences with V and J called. Missing clones are a known gap in these copies; in checked studies unresolved V genes cover under half, and the rest lacks a known reason. The sample table lists 2 million to 3 million clones, 85% to 95% of them with a count of one. About 0.13% of the sample is taken by the ten largest. Sample: naive CD4+ T cells sorted from blood. In the paper's terms, the cell subset or site label means: CD45RA+ positively selected. All receptors derive from a man younger than 35 in good health.

Regarding this clone: Distinct nucleotide sequences in the sample also encode this CDR3. The V call is TRBV7-9, the J call TRBJ2-2; the match to TRBD1 covers 8 bases. V shed 5 bases and J 0 bases; nucleotides not matched to a gene: 2. The CDR3 runs 15 residues. The germline gives CDR1 SEHNR, CDR2 FQNEAQ (reference sequence). CDR3 coding DNA: TGTGCCAGCAGCCCGGGACAGGCGAACACCGGGGAGCTGTTTTTT. It is translated as CASSPGQANTGELFF.

The chain uses TRBV19 and TRBJ2-5; 7 nucleotides match TRBD2. Germline values: CDR1 LNHDA, CDR2 SQIVND (reference sequence). This CDR3 is 13 amino acids long. The V segment lost 8 bases and the J segment 4 bases; nucleotides outside the gene matches: 7. The CDR3 region is CASAGEGRETQYF. CDR3 bases: TGTGCCAGTGCCGGGGAGGGTCGAGAGACCCAGTACTTC.

The rearrangement uses TRBV4-3 and TRBJ1-2; the D gene is possibly TRBD1 (5 bases). This CDR3 has 15 amino acids. The V gene's germline CDR1 is LGHNA and CDR2 YSLEER. With 1 base removed from V and 2 bases from J, the gap between germline ends came to 11 bases. The CDR3 sequence is CASSQVPGGNYGYTF. The CDR3 bases are TGCGCCAGCAGCCAAGTCCCCGGGGGAAACTATGGCTACACCTTC.

The V call is TRBV28, the J call TRBJ2-7, with 7 bases fitting TRBD1. This CDR3 contains 14 residues. The V gene's germline CDR1 is MDHEN and CDR2 SYDVKM. V lost 5 bases to trimming and J lost 3 bases; unmatched junction nucleotides: 7. The CDR3 DNA reads TGTGCCAGCAGTCTACGGGACAGAGACTACGAGCAGTACTTC. It codes for CASSLRDRDYEQYF.

The CDR3 is CASSDWVNPEKLFF. The CDR3 DNA reads as TGTGCCAGCAGTGATTGGGTCAACCCTGAAAAACTGTTTTTT. V gene TRBV6-1 combines with J gene TRBJ1-4; D ambiguous. Per the germline V gene, CDR1 is MNHNS and CDR2 is SASEGT. Trimming shortened V by 3 bases and J by 7 bases, and 12 bases separated the two germline ends. The CDR3 has 14 residues.

The CDR3 DNA follows: TGCGCCAGCACCGGGACTAGCGGGAAGACCGGGGAGCTGTTTTTT. Protein product: CASTGTSGKTGELFF. The gene calls are TRBV10-2 and TRBJ2-2; TRBD2 agrees at 13 bases. Germline lookup yields CDR1 WSHSY and CDR2 SAAADI. Germline trimming cut 7 bases from V and 5 bases from J; bases unmatched to any gene: 4. CDR3 size: 15 residues.

The rearrangement joins TRBV6-1 to TRBJ2-1; D remains unclear. V was pared by 0 bases and J by 10 bases, with 7 bases between. The germline gives CDR1 MNHNS, CDR2 SASEGT. This CDR3 region has 12 residues. CDR3 bases: TGTGCCAGCAGTGAAGCGGGGTGGGAGCAGTTCTTC. Translation gives CASSEAGWEQFF.

This rearrangement joins TRBV5-6 to TRBJ1-1; no definite D call. Trimming pared 3 bases from V and 1 base from J, leaving 10 bases between. CDR1 and CDR2 (germline): SGHDT, YYEEEE. This CDR3 region has 14 residues. The CDR3 DNA follows: TGTGCCAGCAGCTCGCCCATCCCGAACACTGAAGCTTTCTTT. This translates into CASSSPIPNTEAFF.

The genes are TRBV6-1 and TRBJ2-7; TRBD2 matches 9 bases. This CDR3 has 14 amino acids. V was pared by 2 bases and J by 6 bases, with 5 bases of the junction left unmatched. The V gene's germline CDR1 is MNHNS and CDR2 SASEGT. CDR3 protein: CASSERGRGAEQYF. Written as DNA, the CDR3 is TGTGCCAGCAGTGAACGCGGGAGGGGGGCCGAGCAGTACTTC.

Comment on this clone: This CDR3 is also generated by other DNA sequences in the sample. The J gene is TRBJ2-1, the V gene TRBV7-2, with 7 nucleotides matching TRBD2. This CDR3 spans 14 amino acids. From germline, CDR1 is SGHTA and CDR2 FQGNSA. V lost 1 base and J lost 8; bases outside the gene matches: 5. In DNA, the CDR3 is TGTGCCAGCAGCTTAGGGGGAGGGCGAGATGAGCAGTTCTTC. Its translation is CASSLGGGRDEQFF.

The J gene is TRBJ1-3, the V gene TRBV7-9; the D gene is possibly TRBD1 (5 bases). In germline, CDR1 is SEHNR, CDR2 FQNEAQ (reference sequence). This CDR3 comprises 18 residues. Trimming removed 1 base from V and 0 bases from J, with 16 bases in between. The CDR3 DNA reads as TGTGCCAGCAGCTTAGAGAGGTTTTGGGGGGACTCTGGAAACACCATATATTTT. Translation: CASSLERFWGDSGNTIYF.

CDR3 residues: CASRIQGPNEKLFF. The CDR3 DNA reads as TGTGCCAGCAGAATACAGGGTCCTAATGAAAAACTGTTTTTT. V is TRBV6-6 and J is TRBJ1-4; TRBD1 might be the D (6 bases). This CDR3 comprises 14 residues. Trimming took 6 bases from V and 3 from J, leaving 11 bases between them. Germline assignment: CDR1 MNHNY and CDR2 SVGAGI (reference sequence).

The genes are TRBV7-8 and TRBJ2-7; D perhaps matches TRBD1 (5 bases). CDR3 length equals 15 residues. The germline CDR1 and CDR2 sequences are SGHVS and FQNEAQ. V was clipped by 7 bases and J by 0 bases, with 16 bases between them. The CDR3 region has the DNA TGTGCCAGCATCCGAATCCCCGACAGCTCCTACGAGCAGTACTTC. Translating it yields CASIRIPDSSYEQYF.

The chain couples TRBV28 to TRBJ2-7, with D tentatively TRBD1 (6 bases). Germline lookup yields CDR1 MDHEN and CDR2 SYDVKM. The V and J ends lost 7 bases and 5 bases respectively, with 15 bases between them. The CDR3 contains 13 residues. The CDR3 loop reads CASNPGHVDEQYF. The DNA of the CDR3 is TGTGCCAGCAACCCGGGACATGTGGACGAGCAGTACTTC.

The V and J genes are TRBV5-4 and TRBJ2-7; TRBD1 matches 8 bases. This CDR3 is built from 14 residues. Germline CDR1 is SGHNT and CDR2 is YYREEE (reference sequence). The trim removed 4 bases at V and 6 bases at J, leaving 9 bases unmatched. As DNA, the CDR3 is TGTGCCAGCAGCACGCGGGACAGGTCGGGCGAGCAGTACTTC. It is translated as CASSTRDRSGEQYF.

V gene TRBV15 combines with J gene TRBJ2-5; D gene uncertain. The DNA end is a closer match to TRBJ2-7, so the J assignment may be wrong. Germline CDR1 reads LNHNV; CDR2 reads YYDKDF (reference sequence). This CDR3 spans 12 amino acids. The CDR3 DNA reads as TGTGCCACCAGTATGGACGGGTACGAGCAGTACTTC. Translation gives CATSMDGYEQYF.

This clone has a single count. The V and J genes are TRBV5-6 and TRBJ1-1, with TRBD1 as a possible D gene (6 bases). The germline V gene encodes CDR1 SGHDT and CDR2 YYEEEE. This CDR3 is 13 amino acids long. V lost 4 bases and J lost 4, with 11 bases in between. The CDR3 coding sequence is TGTGCCAGCAGCCTGGGGGCGGTCACTGAAGCTTTCTTT. Amino acid sequence: CASSLGAVTEAFF.

The rearrangement links TRBV11-2 to TRBJ2-7; the match to TRBD2 covers 8 bases. The CDR3 runs 15 residues. V lost 2 bases, J lost 4 bases, and 7 bases stayed unmatched. In germline, CDR1 is SGHAT, CDR2 FQNNGV. The CDR3 nucleotides are TGTGCCAGCAGCTTAACAACTAGCGGACGATACGAGCAGTACTTC. The encoded protein is CASSLTTSGRYEQYF.

The chain is built from TRBV6-5 and TRBJ1-3; a possible D gene is TRBD1 (6 bases). Trimming stripped 4 bases from V and 0 bases from J, with 13 bases between. The length of the CDR3 is 16 residues. CDR1 is MNHEY, CDR2 SVGAGI, per germline. The CDR3 here is CASSSGVLSSGNTIYF. The CDR3 bases are TGTGCCAGCAGTTCAGGGGTCCTTTCCTCTGGAAACACCATATATTTT.

In nucleotides, the CDR3 is TGTGCCAGCAGTGGGGGGTTCGTCGGGGAGCTGTTTTTT. It yields the protein CASSGGFVGELFF. J is TRBJ2-2 and V is TRBV2, with D perhaps being TRBD1 or TRBD2 (5 bases each). The CDR3 is 13 residues long. The ends were cut back, 4 bases at V and 7 bases at J, with 10 bases in the middle. Germline loops: CDR1 SNHLY, CDR2 FYNNEI.

This clone was counted a single time. The chain joins TRBV5-1 to TRBJ2-1; D perhaps matches TRBD1 (5 bases). The length of the CDR3 is 15 residues. Trimming removed 3 bases at V and 5 bases at J, with 15 bases between. Germline-derived CDR1 and CDR2 are SGHRS and YFSETQ. The CDR3 here is CASSYNTGTHNEQFF. The CDR3 region has the DNA TGCGCCAGCAGCTACAATACAGGAACCCACAATGAGCAGTTCTTC.

The V and J genes are TRBV7-9 and TRBJ1-1; 11 bases agree with TRBD1. The CDR3 is 18 residues long. Per the germline V gene, CDR1 is SEHNR and CDR2 is FQNEAQ (reference sequence). Trimming removed 5 bases from V and 2 bases from J; junction bases left unmatched: 13. CDR3 nucleotide sequence: TGTGCCAGCAGCCCAAGCGGGACAGGGGGGAAGGTAAACACTGAAGCTTTCTTT. It encodes CASSPSGTGGKVNTEAFF.

The chain links TRBV5-6 to TRBJ2-5; 8 positions match TRBD1. This CDR3 is built from 18 residues. V lost 4 bases and J lost 4; bases outside the gene matches: 18. CDR1 and CDR2 from the germline V gene are SGHDT and YYEEEE. CDR3 sequence reads: CASSPDRATQQNRETQYF. In DNA form, the CDR3 reads TGTGCCAGCAGCCCGGACAGGGCTACGCAACAGAACCGAGAGACCCAGTACTTC.

V usage is TRBV10-1 and J usage is TRBJ2-7, with TRBD1 as a possible D gene (5 bases). Trimming stripped 0 bases from V and 7 bases from J, with 16 bases between. This CDR3 contains 15 residues. CDR1 and CDR2 (germline): WNHNN, SYGVQD (reference sequence). The CDR3, as DNA: TGCGCCAGCAGTGAGTCTGGCAGGGCGGCGAGGGAGCAGTACTTC. Protein: CASSESGRAAREQYF.

This chain joins TRBV10-3 and TRBJ1-1; D possibly corresponds to TRBD1 (6 bases). Germline V gives CDR1 ENHRY, CDR2 SYGVKD. V was shortened by 2 bases and J by 12 bases, with 16 bases between the two germline ends. The CDR3 is made up of 13 amino acids. The CDR3 reads CAISERDIGSSFF. The CDR3, as DNA: TGTGCCATCAGTGAGAGGGACATCGGGTCTTCTTTCTTT.

The J gene is TRBJ2-4, the V gene TRBV6-5; possibly TRBD2 for D (7 bases). Germline CDR1 reads MNHEY; CDR2 reads SVGAGI. Trimming stripped 4 bases from V and 7 bases from J, with 20 bases between. The CDR3 consists of 16 residues. This CDR3 is CASSSPRGRGSNIQYF. In nucleotides, the CDR3 is TGTGCCAGCAGTTCTCCGAGGGGGAGGGGAAGTAACATTCAGTACTTC.

This chain connects TRBV6-5 to TRBJ2-1, with D uncertain. Germline CDR1 is MNHEY and CDR2 is SVGAGI. CDR3 length: 13 residues. The V and J ends lost 6 bases and 5 bases respectively, with 11 bases between them. This chain's CDR3 is CASRLTRDNEQFF. In DNA form, the CDR3 reads TGTGCCAGCAGATTAACCCGCGACAATGAGCAGTTCTTC.

The V and J genes are TRBV19 and TRBJ1-2, with TRBD1 matching 9 bases. The CDR3 runs to 16 residues. Germline CDR1 is LNHDA and CDR2 is SQIVND (reference sequence). J was trimmed by 4 bases and V by 3 bases; bases with no gene match: 9. CDR3 amino acids: CASSIPGTGRFYGYTF. The CDR3 region has the DNA TGTGCCAGTAGTATCCCCGGGACAGGGCGATTCTATGGCTACACCTTC.